The 32 T cell receptor beta chains reported below all come from one sample, sequenced in a study of blood T cell repertoires in COVID-19. The repertoire was sequenced with immunoSEQ multiplex PCR; TCRdb's copy has only in-frame clones and lacks some. The data contain 190,000 or so clones, roughly 88% of them singletons. Source material: peripheral blood. The receptors stem from a woman aged 25 to 39 with acute or convalescent COVID-19.

The chain combines TRBV4-1 with TRBJ2-7, with 9 nucleotides matching TRBD1. The CDR3 loop spans 15 amino acids. Germline V gives CDR1 MGHRA, CDR2 YSYEKL. The ends lost 6 bases at V and 10 bases at J; junction bases unmatched: 16. This CDR3 is CASRQPGQGNMRQYF. CDR3 sequence (DNA): TGCGCCAGCAGACAACCGGGACAGGGTAACATGAGACAGTACTTC.

The chain is built from TRBV5-1 and TRBJ1-1; 9 bases fit TRBD1. The CDR3 is 15 residues long. Germline CDR1 SGHRS, CDR2 YFSETQ. Trimming took 0 bases from V and 6 from J; bases not matched to a gene: 6. CDR3 sequence reads: CASSLAGTGIPEAFF. CDR3 coding DNA: TGCGCCAGCAGCTTGGCCGGGACAGGGATCCCTGAAGCTTTCTTT.

The chain employs TRBV6-5 and TRBJ1-5, with D uncertain. Germline assignment: CDR1 MNHEY and CDR2 SVGAGI. V lost 7 bases and J 3 bases, leaving 13 bases between the germline ends. CDR3 length: 14 residues. CDR3 DNA: TGTGCCAGCAACCTTGGACGGGACAATCAGCCCCAGCATTTT. Protein product: CASNLGRDNQPQHF.

The CDR3 region has the DNA TGTGCCAGCAGTGAAGGCGGGACAGGGGATATGGAGCTGTTTTTT. Its protein product is CASSEGGTGDMELFF. The rearrangement uses TRBV2 and TRBJ2-2; 10 positions match TRBD1. Trimming at V came to 1 base and at J to 10 bases, leaving 6 bases not matched to a gene. Germline V CDR1 and CDR2: SNHLY, FYNNEI. The CDR3 length is 15 residues.

This chain uses TRBV3-1 (or the pseudogene TRBV3-2) with TRBJ2-1; 9 bases are shared with TRBD2. CDR3 length equals 15 residues. Per the germline V gene, CDR1 is LGHDT and CDR2 is YNNKEL (reference sequence). V was clipped by 8 bases and J by 2 bases; unmatched bases: 7. Here the CDR3 DNA reads TGTGCCAGCTGCCTAGCGGGACCTACCTACAATGAGCAGTTCTTC. Protein: CASCLAGPTYNEQFF.

This clone was observed a few times. The rearrangement links TRBV5-4 to TRBJ1-1, with TRBD1 matching 7 bases. Germline assignment: CDR1 SGHNT and CDR2 YYREEE (reference sequence). Losses at the gene ends were 5 bases for V and 3 bases for J; bases not matched to a gene: 13. The CDR3 loop spans 16 amino acids. The CDR3 DNA follows: TGTGCCAGCAGTCAGCACCCCGGGACAGATTACACTGAAGCTTTCTTT. Translated: CASSQHPGTDYTEAFF. The variable domain in full, with the rest retrieved from reference TRBV5-4 and TRBJ1-1, is ETGVTQSPTHLIKTRGQQVTLRCSSQSGHNTVSWYQQALGQGPQFIFQYYREEENGRGNFPPRFSGLQFPNYSSELNVNALELDDSALYLCASSQHPGTDYTEAFFGQGTRLTVV.

The V gene is TRBV15, the J gene TRBJ2-2; 12 bases are a match to TRBD2. The trim removed 8 bases at V and 4 bases at J, leaving 5 bases unmatched. CDR1 and CDR2 (germline): LNHNV, YYDKDF (reference sequence). This CDR3 has 15 residues. The CDR3: CATSSGRARTGELFF. The CDR3, as DNA: TGTGCCACCTCTAGCGGGAGGGCCCGCACCGGGGAGCTGTTTTTT. Full variable domain (missing parts from reference TRBV15 and TRBJ2-2): DAMVIQNPRYQVTQFGKPVTLSCSQTLNHNVMYWYQQKSSQAPKLLFHYYDKDFNNEADTPDNFQSRRPNTSFCFLDIRSPGLGDTAMYLCATSSGRARTGELFFGEGSRLTVL.

This clone came up once. This chain links TRBV6-5 with TRBJ1-4; a possible D gene is TRBD1 (6 bases). The CDR3 consists of 13 residues. V was shortened by 4 bases and J by 8 bases, with 11 bases between the two germline ends. Germline-derived CDR1 and CDR2 are MNHEY and SVGAGI. CDR3 loop: CASSLRTDEKLFF. The CDR3 nucleotides read TGTGCCAGCAGTTTAAGGACAGACGAAAAACTGTTTTTT.

In DNA, the CDR3 is TGTGCCACCAGTGACCAGGGAGGGCCGGGATACAATGAGCAGTTCTTC. Amino acids: CATSDQGGPGYNEQFF. The rearrangement links TRBV24-1 to TRBJ2-1; 7 nucleotides match TRBD2. J gave up 4 bases and V 4 bases, and 9 bases lay outside the gene matches. Germline V gene sequence: CDR1 KGHDR, CDR2 SFDVKD. There are 16 residues in the CDR3.

A single count supports this clone. The rearrangement uses TRBV6-6 and TRBJ2-2, with 10 bases aligning to TRBD1. The CDR3 is 14 amino acids. The J segment lost 6 bases and the V segment lost 8 bases, leaving 6 bases of the junction unmatched. Germline assignment: CDR1 MNHNY and CDR2 SVGAGI (reference sequence). This CDR3 reads CASLGTGVSGELFF. CDR3 sequence (DNA): TGTGCCAGCTTAGGGACAGGGGTATCCGGGGAGCTGTTTTTT.

Note on this clone: One end of the junction fails to match germline, which may point to a read error. J is TRBJ1-4 and V is TRBV30, with TRBD1 matching 8 bases. Germline V gene lookup returns CDR1 GTSNPN and CDR2 SVGIG (reference sequence). The length of the CDR3 is 14 residues. The CDR3 DNA reads as TGTGCCTGGAGTCCAGGACAGGGCCCCGAAAAACTATTTTTT. Its protein is CAWSPGQGPEKLFF.

The chain couples TRBV7-9 to TRBJ2-1; maybe TRBD2 (5 bases). V was cut by 5 bases and J by 8 bases, with 22 bases left in between. Germline loops: CDR1 SEHNR, CDR2 FQNEAQ (reference sequence). This CDR3 is built from 16 residues. CDR3 residues: CASSRVGRRDSDEQFF. CDR3 coding DNA: TGTGCCAGCAGCCGAGTGGGGAGACGGGATAGCGATGAGCAGTTCTTC.

V gene TRBV20-1 combines with J gene TRBJ2-1, with D unclear. CDR1 and CDR2 from the germline V gene are DFQATT and SNEGSKA (reference sequence). V was pared by 0 bases and J by 7 bases, with 4 bases between. This CDR3 spans 11 amino acids. CDR3 nucleotides: TGCAGTGCTAGAGAGTCAAATGAGCAGTTCTTC. It encodes CSARESNEQFF.

This chain uses TRBV30 with TRBJ2-5, with a possible D match to TRBD1 (5 bases). The germline V gene has CDR1 GTSNPN and CDR2 SVGIG (reference sequence). The CDR3 loop spans 13 amino acids. Trimming removed 6 bases from V and 5 bases from J, with 16 bases in between. The CDR3 is CACQQTNRETQYF. CDR3 sequence (DNA): TGTGCCTGTCAACAGACGAACAGGGAGACCCAGTACTTC. The full variable domain, completed using reference TRBV30 and TRBJ2-5, is SQTIHQWPATLVQPVGSPLSLECTVEGTSNPNLYWYRQAAGRGLQLLFYSVGIGQISSEVPQNLSASRPQDRQFILSSKKLLLSDSGFYLCACQQTNRETQYFGPGTRLLVL.

The genes are TRBV5-4 and TRBJ2-3; 11 bases match TRBD2. This CDR3 contains 15 residues. Germline lookup yields CDR1 SGHNT and CDR2 YYREEE (reference sequence). V trimming: 3 bases; J trimming: 1 base; junction bases outside the gene matches: 1. The CDR3 DNA is TGTGCCAGCAGCTGGGGACTAGCGGGCACAGATACGCAGTATTTT. It encodes CASSWGLAGTDTQYF.

This clone is a singleton in its sample. The V and J genes are TRBV6-5 and TRBJ2-5, with 8 bases identical to TRBD2. Unmatched junction bases numbered 8, after V lost 5 bases and J lost 3 bases. This CDR3 spans 15 amino acids. Germline-derived CDR1 and CDR2 are MNHEY and SVGAGI. CDR3 sequence: CASSPDLSGKETQYF. The CDR3 nucleotides are TGTGCCAGCAGTCCTGACCTTAGCGGGAAAGAGACCCAGTACTTC.

This chain links TRBV11-3 with TRBJ2-7; 8 positions match TRBD2. The germline gives CDR1 SGHNT, CDR2 YENEEA. With 4 bases clipped from V and 2 bases from J, the junction kept 7 bases outside the gene matches. This CDR3 comprises 15 residues. CDR3 nucleotide sequence: TGTGCCAGCAGCTACCAAGCGGGAGACGCCTACGAGCAGTACTTC. Translating gives CASSYQAGDAYEQYF.

The chain employs TRBV6-6 and TRBJ2-5; unclear D gene. CDR1 and CDR2 (germline): MNHNY, SVGAGI (reference sequence). The CDR3 contains 12 residues. Trimming removed 2 bases from V and 5 bases from J, with 6 bases in between. CDR3 loop: CASSYPLETQYF. Written as DNA, the CDR3 is TGTGCCAGCAGTTACCCCTTGGAGACCCAGTACTTC.

Worth noting for this clone: Distinct nucleotide sequences in the sample also encode this CDR3. J is TRBJ2-7 and V is TRBV28, with D unresolved. The length of the CDR3 is 12 residues. V was pared by 2 bases and J by 0 bases, with 2 bases between. The germline gives CDR1 MDHEN, CDR2 SYDVKM. CDR3 amino acids: CASSLLSYEQYF. CDR3 nucleotides: TGTGCCAGCAGTTTACTCTCCTACGAGCAGTACTTC.

V is TRBV3-1 (or the pseudogene TRBV3-2) and J is TRBJ2-5, with no clear D. CDR1 LGHDT and CDR2 YNNKEL come from the germline V gene (reference sequence). This CDR3 has 12 residues. Trimming stripped 2 bases from V and 3 bases from J, with 4 bases between. The CDR3 protein is CASSQQKETQYF. The CDR3 nucleotides are TGTGCCAGCAGCCAACAAAAAGAGACCCAGTACTTC.

V is TRBV21-1 and J is TRBJ2-7; the table's TRBD2 call for D was not verified on the DNA. TRBV21-1 represents a pseudogene. This CDR3 contains 13 residues. DNA of the CDR3: TGTGCCAGCGGGTCGGGAGAAGGCTACGAGCAGTACTTC. Encoded protein: CASGSGEGYEQYF.

J is TRBJ2-5 and V is TRBV9; maybe TRBD2 (6 bases). The CDR3 consists of 16 residues. The germline CDR1 and CDR2 sequences are SGDLS and YYNGEE. V dropped 0 bases and J dropped 0 bases, with 12 bases sitting between them. CDR3 sequence reads: CASSVGGLSYQETQYF. In DNA, the CDR3 is TGTGCCAGCAGCGTAGGGGGACTCTCGTACCAAGAGACCCAGTACTTC.

This clone showed up just a few times. The chain employs TRBV5-4 and TRBJ2-6; TRBD2 might be the D (6 bases). The V end lost 1 base, the J end lost 2 bases, and 7 bases lay between the germline ends. This CDR3 is 15 amino acids long. Germline CDR1 and CDR2: SGHNT and YYREEE (reference sequence). The CDR3 here is CASSLTGAGANVLTF. The CDR3 nucleotides are TGTGCCAGCAGCTTGACGGGAGCTGGGGCCAACGTCCTGACTTTC.

This clone was found a few times. The chain is built from TRBV27 and TRBJ2-3; D call uncertain. CDR3 length: 14 amino acids. V gave up 2 bases and J gave up 7 bases, with 13 bases separating them. Germline assignment: CDR1 MNHEY and CDR2 SMNVEV (reference sequence). DNA for the CDR3: TGTGCCAGCAGTTTACCCCCCGGTTGGTATACGCAGTATTTT. It translates to CASSLPPGWYTQYF.

This clone was counted a few times. The chain links TRBV7-6 to TRBJ2-1, with TRBD1 matching over 7 bases. The CDR3 length is 16 residues. Germline CDR1 is SGHVS and CDR2 is FNYEAQ. The J segment lost 7 bases and the V segment lost 1 base, leaving 10 bases of the junction unmatched. The CDR3 loop is CASSLGYGTEQNEQFF. The DNA of the CDR3 is TGTGCCAGCAGCTTAGGGTACGGGACAGAACAAAATGAGCAGTTCTTC.

This chain uses TRBV5-4 with TRBJ2-7; D unresolved. There are 13 residues in the CDR3. V lost 4 bases, J lost 5 bases, and 13 bases lay in between. From germline, CDR1 is SGHNT and CDR2 YYREEE (reference sequence). The CDR3 DNA reads TGTGCCAGCAGCCCCTTTAACGCGGACGAGCAGTACTTC. Translating gives CASSPFNADEQYF. Full variable domain (remainder filled in from reference TRBV5-4 and TRBJ2-7): ETGVTQSPTHLIKTRGQQVTLRCSSQSGHNTVSWYQQALGQGPQFIFQYYREEENGRGNFPPRFSGLQFPNYSSELNVNALELDDSALYLCASSPFNADEQYFGPGTRLTVT.

The chain combines TRBV6-5 with TRBJ2-2; D unclear. Trimming cost V 9 bases and J 4 bases, with 9 bases left between them. Germline V gives CDR1 MNHEY, CDR2 SVGAGI. The CDR3 sequence is 12 residues long. CDR3 loop: CASRLSTGELFF. The CDR3 DNA reads as TGTGCCAGTCGACTCAGCACCGGGGAGCTGTTTTTT.

The gene calls are TRBV28 and TRBJ2-5; 9 bases fit TRBD1. Germline V CDR1 and CDR2: MDHEN, SYDVKM. V trimming: 3 bases; J trimming: 3 bases; junction bases outside the gene matches: 5. CDR3 length equals 15 residues. The CDR3 nucleotides read TGTGCCAGCAGTTTGGCGGACAGGGGTGAAGAGACCCAGTACTTC. It translates to CASSLADRGEETQYF.

CDR3: CASSPRLVSDTQYF. The CDR3 nucleotides are TGTGCCAGCAGCCCCCGACTAGTCTCAGATACGCAGTATTTT. The chain recombines TRBV7-2 with TRBJ2-3, with TRBD2 as a possible D gene (6 bases). V was cut by 5 bases and J by 4 bases, with 13 bases left in between. The CDR3 consists of 14 residues. Germline CDR1 SGHTA, CDR2 FQGNSA.

The chain combines TRBV7-9 with TRBJ2-2, with TRBD2 matching 9 bases. The germline gives CDR1 SEHNR, CDR2 FQNEAQ (reference sequence). CDR3 size: 19 residues. The trim removed 5 bases at V and 6 bases at J, leaving 19 bases unmatched. The CDR3 sequence: CASSLDLNKASGVSGELFF. The CDR3 DNA is TGTGCCAGCAGCCTCGACTTAAATAAGGCTAGCGGGGTTTCCGGGGAGCTGTTTTTT.

This sequence joins TRBV6-5 and TRBJ1-4, with 7 bases that match TRBD1. This CDR3 is 13 amino acids long. Germline V gene sequence: CDR1 MNHEY, CDR2 SVGAGI. Trimming cost V 6 bases and J 2 bases; bases outside gene matches: 0. The CDR3 DNA is TGTGCCAGCAGGGGACAGACTAATGAAAAACTGTTTTTT. This translates into CASRGQTNEKLFF.

V is TRBV9 and J is TRBJ2-6, with D tentatively TRBD1 (5 bases). Germline CDR1 reads SGDLS; CDR2 reads YYNGEE. Trimming took 3 bases from V and 0 from J, leaving 7 bases between them. The CDR3 consists of 15 residues. DNA for the CDR3: TGTGCCAGCAGCGGAGACAGCTCTGGGGCCAACGTCCTGACTTTC. Its translation is CASSGDSSGANVLTF.